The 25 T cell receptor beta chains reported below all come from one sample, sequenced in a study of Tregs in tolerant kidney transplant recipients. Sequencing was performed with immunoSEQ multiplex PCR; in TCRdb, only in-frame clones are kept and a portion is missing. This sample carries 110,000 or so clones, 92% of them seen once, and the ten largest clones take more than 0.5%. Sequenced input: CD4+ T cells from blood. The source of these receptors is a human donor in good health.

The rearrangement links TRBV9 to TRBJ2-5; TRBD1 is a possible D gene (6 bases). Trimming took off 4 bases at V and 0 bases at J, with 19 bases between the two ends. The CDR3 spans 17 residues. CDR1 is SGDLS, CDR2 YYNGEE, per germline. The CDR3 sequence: CASSPQPPTGYQETQYF. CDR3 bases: TGTGCCAGCAGCCCCCAACCCCCGACAGGTTACCAAGAGACCCAGTACTTC.

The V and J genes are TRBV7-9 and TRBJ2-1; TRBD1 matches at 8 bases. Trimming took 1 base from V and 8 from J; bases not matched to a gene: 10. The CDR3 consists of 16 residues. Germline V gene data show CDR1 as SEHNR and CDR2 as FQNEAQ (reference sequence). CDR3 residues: CASSLVSSTGVYEQFF. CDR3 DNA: TGTGCCAGCAGCTTAGTGTCTTCGACAGGGGTATATGAGCAGTTCTTC.

The CDR3 region has the DNA TGTGCCAGCAGCGTAGCGGGAACGAACACCGGGGAGCTGTTTTTT. Translated, it gives CASSVAGTNTGELFF. V usage is TRBV9 and J usage is TRBJ2-2; a possible D gene is TRBD2 (5 bases). The CDR3 length is 15 residues. Looked up from germline, CDR1 is SGDLS and CDR2 is YYNGEE. The V end lost 0 bases, the J end lost 0 bases, and 6 bases lay between the germline ends.

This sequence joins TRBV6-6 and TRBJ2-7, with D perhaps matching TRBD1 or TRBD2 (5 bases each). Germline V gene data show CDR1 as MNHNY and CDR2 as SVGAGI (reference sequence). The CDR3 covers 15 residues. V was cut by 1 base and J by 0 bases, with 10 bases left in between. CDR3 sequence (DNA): TGTGCCAGCAGTTACTGGGGGAGTAACTCCTACGAGCAGTACTTC. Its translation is CASSYWGSNSYEQYF.

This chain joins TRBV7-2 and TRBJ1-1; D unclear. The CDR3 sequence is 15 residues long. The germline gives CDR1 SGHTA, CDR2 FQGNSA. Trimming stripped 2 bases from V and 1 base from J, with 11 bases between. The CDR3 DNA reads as TGTGCCAGCAGCTTATTGGTAGTGTGGAACACTGAAGCTTTCTTT. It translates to CASSLLVVWNTEAFF.

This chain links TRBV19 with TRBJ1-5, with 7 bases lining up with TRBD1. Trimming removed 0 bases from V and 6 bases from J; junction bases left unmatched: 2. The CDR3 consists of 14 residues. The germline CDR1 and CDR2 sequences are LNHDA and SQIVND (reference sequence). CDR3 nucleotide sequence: TGTGCCAGTAGTATAGATGCAGGGGGTCAGCCCCAGCATTTT. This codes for CASSIDAGGQPQHF.

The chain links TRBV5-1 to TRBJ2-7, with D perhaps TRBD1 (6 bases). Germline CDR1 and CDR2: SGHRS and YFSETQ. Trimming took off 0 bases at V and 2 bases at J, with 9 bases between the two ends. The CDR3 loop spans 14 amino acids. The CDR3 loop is CASSLDRATYEQYF. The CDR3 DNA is TGCGCCAGCAGCTTGGACAGGGCAACCTACGAGCAGTACTTC.

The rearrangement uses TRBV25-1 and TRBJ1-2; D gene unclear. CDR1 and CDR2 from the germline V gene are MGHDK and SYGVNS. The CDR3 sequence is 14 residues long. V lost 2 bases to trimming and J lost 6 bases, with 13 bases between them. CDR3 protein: CASSEAPRGNGYTF. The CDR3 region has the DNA TGTGCCAGCAGTGAAGCGCCGCGAGGTAATGGCTACACCTTC.

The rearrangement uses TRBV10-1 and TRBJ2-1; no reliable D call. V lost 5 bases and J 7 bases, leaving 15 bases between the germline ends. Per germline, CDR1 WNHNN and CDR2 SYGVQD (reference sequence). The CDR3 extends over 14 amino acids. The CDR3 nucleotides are TGCGCCAGCAGTATGAACTATCCTGGTAATGAGCAGTTCTTC. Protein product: CASSMNYPGNEQFF.

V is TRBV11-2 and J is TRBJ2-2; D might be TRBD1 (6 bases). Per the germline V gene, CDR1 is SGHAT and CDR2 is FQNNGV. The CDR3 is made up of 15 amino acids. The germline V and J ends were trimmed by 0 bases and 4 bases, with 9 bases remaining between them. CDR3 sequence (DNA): TGTGCCAGCAGCTTAGAAGGGGGTGGCACCGGGGAGCTGTTTTTT. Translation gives CASSLEGGGTGELFF.

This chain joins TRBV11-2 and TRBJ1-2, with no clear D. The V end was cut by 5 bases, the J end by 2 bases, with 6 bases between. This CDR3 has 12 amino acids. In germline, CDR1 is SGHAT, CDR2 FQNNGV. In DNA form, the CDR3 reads TGTGCCAGCAGCCGCGAGAACTATGGCTACACCTTC. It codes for CASSRENYGYTF.

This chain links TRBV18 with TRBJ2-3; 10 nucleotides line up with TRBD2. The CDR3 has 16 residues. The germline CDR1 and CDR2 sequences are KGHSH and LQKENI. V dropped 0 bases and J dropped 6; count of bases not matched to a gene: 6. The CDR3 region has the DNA TGTGCCAGCTCACCACCAGCAGCTAGCGGGAGTGATACGCAGTATTTT. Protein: CASSPPAASGSDTQYF.

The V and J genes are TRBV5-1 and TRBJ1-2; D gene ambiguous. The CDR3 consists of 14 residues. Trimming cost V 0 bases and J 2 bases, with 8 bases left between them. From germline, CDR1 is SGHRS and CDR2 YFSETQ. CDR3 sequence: CASSLGVDNYGYTF. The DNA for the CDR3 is TGCGCCAGCAGCTTGGGTGTCGACAACTATGGCTACACCTTC.

For the CDR3, the DNA is TGTGCCAGCAGCCCGCAACGGGATGAGCAGTTCTTC. It encodes CASSPQRDEQFF. V and J are TRBV7-2 and TRBJ2-1; D is uncertain. Germline V gene sequence: CDR1 SGHTA, CDR2 FQGNSA. The ends were cut back, 5 bases at V and 8 bases at J, with 10 bases in the middle. CDR3 length equals 12 residues.

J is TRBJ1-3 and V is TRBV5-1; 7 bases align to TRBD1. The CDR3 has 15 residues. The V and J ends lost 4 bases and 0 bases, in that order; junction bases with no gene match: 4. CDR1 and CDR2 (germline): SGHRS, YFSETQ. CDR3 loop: CASSLGTASGNTIYF. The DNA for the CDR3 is TGCGCCAGCAGCCTGGGGACAGCCTCTGGAAACACCATATATTTT.

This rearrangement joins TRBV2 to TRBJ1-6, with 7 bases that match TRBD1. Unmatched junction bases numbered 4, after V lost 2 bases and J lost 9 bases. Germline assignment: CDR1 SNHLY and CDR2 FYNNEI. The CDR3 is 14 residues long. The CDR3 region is CASSERTGSSPLHF. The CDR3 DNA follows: TGTGCCAGCAGTGAACGGACAGGCAGTTCACCCCTCCACTTT.

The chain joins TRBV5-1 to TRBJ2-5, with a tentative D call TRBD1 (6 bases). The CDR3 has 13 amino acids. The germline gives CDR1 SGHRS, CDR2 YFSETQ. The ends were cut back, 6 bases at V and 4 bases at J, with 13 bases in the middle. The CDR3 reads CASNAGVAETQYF. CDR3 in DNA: TGCGCCAGCAACGCAGGGGTAGCAGAGACCCAGTACTTC.

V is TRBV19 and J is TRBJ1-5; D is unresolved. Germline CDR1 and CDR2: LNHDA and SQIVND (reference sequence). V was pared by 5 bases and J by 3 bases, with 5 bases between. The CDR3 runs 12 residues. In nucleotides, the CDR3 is TGTGCCAGTAGTGTGAACAATCAGCCCCAGCATTTT. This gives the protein CASSVNNQPQHF.

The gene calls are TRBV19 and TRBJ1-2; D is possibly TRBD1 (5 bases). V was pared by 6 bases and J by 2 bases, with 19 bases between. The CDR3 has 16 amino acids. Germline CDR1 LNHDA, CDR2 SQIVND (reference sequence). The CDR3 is CASSKIAGRQNYGYTF. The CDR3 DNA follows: TGTGCCAGTAGCAAGATCGCAGGGAGACAAAACTATGGCTACACCTTC.

In nucleotides, the CDR3 is TGTGCCTGGAGCCCAGGACAGGGTCATAATACGCAGTATTTT. Protein: CAWSPGQGHNTQYF. V is TRBV30 and J is TRBJ2-3, with TRBD1 matching over 8 bases. This CDR3 comprises 14 residues. Losses at the gene ends were 3 bases for V and 7 bases for J; bases not matched to a gene: 9. Germline V CDR1 and CDR2: GTSNPN, SVGIG (reference sequence). The whole variable domain, filled in from reference TRBV30 and TRBJ2-3, reads SQTIHQWPATLVQPVGSPLSLECTVEGTSNPNLYWYRQAAGRGLQLLFYSVGIGQISSEVPQNLSASRPQDRQFILSSKKLLLSDSGFYLCAWSPGQGHNTQYFGPGTRLTVL.

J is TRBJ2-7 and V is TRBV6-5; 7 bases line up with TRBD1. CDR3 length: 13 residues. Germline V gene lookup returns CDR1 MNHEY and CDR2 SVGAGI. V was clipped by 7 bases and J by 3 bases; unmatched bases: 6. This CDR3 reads CASTTGTVYEQYF. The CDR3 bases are TGTGCCAGCACCACAGGGACAGTCTACGAGCAGTACTTC.

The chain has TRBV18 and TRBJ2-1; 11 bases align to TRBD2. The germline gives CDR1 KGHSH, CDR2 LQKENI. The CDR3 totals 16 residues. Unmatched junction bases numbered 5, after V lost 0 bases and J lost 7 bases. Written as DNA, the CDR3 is TGTGCCAGCTCACCACCGCTAGCGGGGGGCGGGAATGAGCAGTTCTTC. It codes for CASSPPLAGGGNEQFF.

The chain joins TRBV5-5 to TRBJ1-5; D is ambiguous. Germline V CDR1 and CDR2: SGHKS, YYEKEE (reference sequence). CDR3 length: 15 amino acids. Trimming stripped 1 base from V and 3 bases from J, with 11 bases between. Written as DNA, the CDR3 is TGTGCCAGCAGCTTGCTAGTGGGGAACAATCAGCCCCAGCATTTT. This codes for CASSLLVGNNQPQHF. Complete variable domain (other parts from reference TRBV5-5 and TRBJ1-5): DAGVTQSPTHLIKTRGQQVTLRCSPISGHKSVSWYQQVLGQGPQFIFQYYEKEERGRGNFPDRFSARQFPNYSSELNVNALLLGDSALYLCASSLLVGNNQPQHFGDGTRLSIL.

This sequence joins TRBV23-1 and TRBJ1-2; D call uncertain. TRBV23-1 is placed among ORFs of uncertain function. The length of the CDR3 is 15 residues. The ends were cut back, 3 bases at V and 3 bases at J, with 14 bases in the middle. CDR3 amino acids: CASSHRWPYHYGYTF. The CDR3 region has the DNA TGCGCCAGCAGTCACCGATGGCCGTACCACTATGGCTACACCTTC.

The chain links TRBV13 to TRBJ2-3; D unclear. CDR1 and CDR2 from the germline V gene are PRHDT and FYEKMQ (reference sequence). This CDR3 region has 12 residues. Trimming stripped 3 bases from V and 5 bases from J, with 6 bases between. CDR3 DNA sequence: TGTGCCAGCAGCTTGATTAGAGATACGCAGTATTTT. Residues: CASSLIRDTQYF.